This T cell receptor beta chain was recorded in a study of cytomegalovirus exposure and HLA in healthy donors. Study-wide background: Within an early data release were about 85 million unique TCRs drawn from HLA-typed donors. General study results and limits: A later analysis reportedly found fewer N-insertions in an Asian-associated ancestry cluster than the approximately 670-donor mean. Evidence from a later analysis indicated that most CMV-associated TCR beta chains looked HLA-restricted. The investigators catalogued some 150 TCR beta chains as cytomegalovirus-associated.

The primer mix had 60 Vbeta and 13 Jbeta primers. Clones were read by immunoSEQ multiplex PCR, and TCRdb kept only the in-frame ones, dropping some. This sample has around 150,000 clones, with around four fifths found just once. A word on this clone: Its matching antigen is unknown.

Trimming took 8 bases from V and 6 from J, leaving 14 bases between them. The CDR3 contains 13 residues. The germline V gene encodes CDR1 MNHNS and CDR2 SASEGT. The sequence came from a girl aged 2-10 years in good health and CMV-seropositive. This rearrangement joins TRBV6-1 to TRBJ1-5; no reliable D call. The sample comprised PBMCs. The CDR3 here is CASQLNSPQPQHF. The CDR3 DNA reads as TGTGCCAGCCAATTGAACAGCCCTCAGCCCCAGCATTTT.